One and the same sample provided the 5 T cell receptor beta chains below, sequenced in a study of regulatory T cells in long-lasting Graves disease. Time point in this sample: persistent/refractory GD, antithyroid drugs over 5 years with positive TRAb. PBMC RNA was the source of the TCR library. The TCR beta library used iRepertoire HTBI primers with Arm-PCR amplification of CDR3. MiXCR was run by TCRdb on the multiplex PCR reads, yielding one entry per CDR3 protein. Of around 460,000 distinct CDR3 sequences listed, around a fifth are singletons. Sequencing was performed on peripheral blood mononuclear cells (PBMCs), taken when the disease was refractory, from a patient treated with antithyroid drugs. The receptors here all came from a female donor with Graves disease.

This clonotype was counted ten times or more. This chain connects TRBV6-1 to TRBJ1-2; no definite D call. CDR1 is MNHNS, CDR2 SASEGT, per germline. The CDR3 covers 13 residues. Trimming pared 6 bases from V and 8 bases from J, leaving 16 bases between. The CDR3 reads CASRRTGSPGYTF. The CDR3, as DNA: TGTGCCAGCAGAAGGACCGGGTCTCCAGGCTACACCTTC.

V gene TRBV28 combines with J gene TRBJ2-1, with D unresolved. Trimming shortened V by 3 bases and J by 6 bases, and 3 bases separated the two germline ends. CDR1 MDHEN and CDR2 SYDVKM come from the germline V gene. This CDR3 comprises 11 residues. The CDR3 loop is CASSFSNEQFF. CDR3 coding DNA: TGTGCCAGCAGTTTCTCCAATGAGCAGTTCTTC.

V gene TRBV7-2 combines with J gene TRBJ2-7; 9 bases fit TRBD2. CDR1 SGHTA and CDR2 FQGNSA come from the germline V gene. The junction had 4 bases not matched to a gene; V was cut back by 5 bases and J by 2 bases. The CDR3 totals 14 residues. CDR3 loop: CASSRTSETYEQYF. The CDR3 DNA sequence: TGTGCCAGCAGCAGGACTAGCGAAACCTACGAGCAGTACTTC.

This clonotype was seen only once. The gene calls are TRBV12-3 or TRBV12-4 and TRBJ1-6; D is possibly TRBD1 (5 bases). The CDR3 runs 13 residues. Trimming shortened V by 4 bases and J by 9 bases, and 10 bases separated the two germline ends. The DNA of the CDR3 is TGTGCCAGCAGTTCCAGGGAGGTTTCACCCCTCCACTTT. Translating it yields CASSSREVSPLHF.

The table lists this clonotype with a few counts. The CDR3: CASSYQRRTGNEQFF. Here the CDR3 DNA reads TGTGCCAGCAGTTACCAACGGAGGACAGGGAATGAGCAGTTCTTC. The chain links TRBV6-5 to TRBJ2-1, with 8 positions matching TRBD1. CDR1 MNHEY and CDR2 SVGAGI come from the germline V gene. The V gene end was trimmed by 2 bases and the J gene end by 7 bases; junction bases not matched to a gene: 7. This CDR3 spans 15 amino acids.